The 22 T cell receptor beta chains reported below all come from one sample, sequenced in a study of T cells in Graves' hyperthyroidism and ophthalmopathy. Template material for amplifying TCR beta CDR3 regions consisted of RNA transcripts. HTBI primers drove first-round RT-PCR of the TCR CDR3. In TCRdb, the multiplex PCR reads were re-called with MiXCR into one record per CDR3 protein. In the table there are some 600,000 distinct CDR3 sequences, approximately 14% of which are singletons. The sequenced material came from blood. These receptors all come from a woman younger than 45 with Graves' hyperthyroidism that later progressed to Graves' ophthalmopathy.

The V and J genes are TRBV19 and TRBJ1-1, with D hard to call. V lost 0 bases and J 6 bases, leaving 11 bases between the germline ends. The germline V gene encodes CDR1 LNHDA and CDR2 SQIVND (reference sequence). There are 14 residues in the CDR3. The CDR3 sequence: CASSIDGGGAEAFF. The CDR3 DNA is TGTGCCAGTAGTATAGACGGAGGTGGCGCTGAAGCTTTCTTT.

This clonotype has ten or more counts. This chain connects TRBV6-1 to TRBJ1-2; the D gene is possibly TRBD1 (5 bases). Germline CDR1 MNHNS, CDR2 SASEGT. The germline V and J ends were trimmed by 3 bases and 2 bases, with 10 bases remaining between them. The CDR3 has 14 residues. CDR3 bases: TGTGCCAGCAGTGATCTGGGACTGAACTATGGCTACACCTTC. It encodes CASSDLGLNYGYTF.

The chain carries TRBV5-1 and TRBJ2-2, with TRBD1 as a possible D gene (6 bases). Germline V gene lookup returns CDR1 SGHRS and CDR2 YFSETQ. Deletions cut 2 bases from V and 6 bases from J, with 11 bases between. CDR3 length: 14 residues. The CDR3, as DNA: TGCGCCAGCAGCTTAATACAGGGTTCCGGGGAGCTGTTTTTT. This encodes CASSLIQGSGELFF.

This clonotype was seen only a few times. The chain is built from TRBV9 and TRBJ2-7; 10 bases map to TRBD1. V was pared by 7 bases and J by 2 bases, with 6 bases of the junction left unmatched. This CDR3 comprises 14 residues. Germline lookup yields CDR1 SGDLS and CDR2 YYNGEE. The CDR3 DNA sequence: TGTGCCAGCGGCCCCGGGACAGGGGCCTACGAGCAGTACTTC. Translating it yields CASGPGTGAYEQYF. The variable domain in full, with the rest retrieved from reference TRBV9 and TRBJ2-7, is DSGVTQTPKHLITATGQRVTLRCSPRSGDLSVYWYQQSLDQGLQFLIQYYNGEERAKGNILERFSAQQFPDLHSELNLSSLELGDSALYFCASGPGTGAYEQYFGPGTRLTVT.

For this clonotype: A single base separates this from a much larger clone, so it may be a read error. Because the CDR3 is missing its conserved closing phenylalanine or tryptophan, this is likely a read error. As DNA, the CDR3 is TGCGCCAGCAGCTTGTTTCGGCCAGCAACTAATGAAAAACTGTTTTAT. Protein sequence: CASSLFRPATNEKLFY. J is TRBJ1-4 and V is TRBV5-1, with D unclear. This CDR3 is 16 amino acids long. Trimming took off 1 base at V and 0 bases at J, with 10 bases between the two ends. CDR1 SGHRS and CDR2 YFSETQ come from the germline V gene.

This clonotype was detected many times. This sequence joins TRBV10-3 and TRBJ1-1; no clear D gene. Germline-derived CDR1 and CDR2 are ENHRY and SYGVKD. V was trimmed by 0 bases and J by 5 bases, leaving 13 bases between them. There are 15 residues in the CDR3. CDR3 region: CAISESILRETEAFF. CDR3 nucleotides: TGTGCCATCAGTGAGTCGATCCTGAGGGAGACTGAAGCTTTCTTT.

As concerns this clonotype: The missing conserved phenylalanine or tryptophan at the end of this CDR3 makes a read error likely. The chain employs TRBV24-1 and TRBJ2-5, with TRBD1 matching over 7 bases. The ends lost 2 bases at V and 5 bases at J; junction bases unmatched: 7. The CDR3 has 15 residues. The germline CDR1 and CDR2 sequences are KGHDR and SFDVKD. CDR3 sequence: CATSDYIGGAETQYS. In DNA form, the CDR3 reads TGTGCCACCAGTGATTATATAGGGGGCGCGGAGACCCAGTACTCC.

In its sample, this clonotype was seen a few times. This chain connects TRBV6-2 or TRBV6-3 to TRBJ2-7, with TRBD2 identical over 14 bases. This CDR3 comprises 15 residues. Germline V gene data show CDR1 as MNHEY and CDR2 as SVGEGT. Unmatched junction bases numbered 10, after V lost 6 bases and J lost 9 bases. The CDR3 here is CASRPGTSGSYGQYF. The CDR3 DNA sequence: TGTGCCAGCAGACCCGGGACTAGCGGGAGTTATGGGCAGTACTTC.

The table lists this clonotype with many counts. The rearrangement uses TRBV28 and TRBJ2-7; TRBD1 matches at 7 bases. Germline CDR1 and CDR2: MDHEN and SYDVKM. This CDR3 is built from 14 residues. V lost 1 base, J lost 5 bases, and 5 bases stayed unmatched. The CDR3 here is CASSLSAGGDEQYF. The DNA of the CDR3 is TGTGCCAGCAGTTTATCGGCAGGGGGAGACGAGCAGTACTTC.

This clonotype has only a few counts. The V call is TRBV19, the J call TRBJ2-1; TRBD2 might be the D (6 bases). The length of the CDR3 is 14 residues. CDR1 and CDR2 (germline): LNHDA, SQIVND (reference sequence). V was trimmed by 11 bases and J by 6 bases, leaving 20 bases between them. The CDR3 protein is CAAQRRQGGNEQFF. The CDR3 DNA reads TGTGCCGCTCAAAGGCGGCAGGGAGGCAATGAGCAGTTCTTC.

This clonotype was found many times. The chain recombines TRBV2 with TRBJ1-3, with D maybe TRBD1 (5 bases). Germline V gene lookup returns CDR1 SNHLY and CDR2 FYNNEI. The CDR3 totals 15 residues. V lost 0 bases and J lost 2, with 8 bases in between. In DNA, the CDR3 is TGTGCCAGCAGTGAAGCGGAGACAGCTGGAAACACCATATATTTT. It encodes CASSEAETAGNTIYF.

This clonotype was counted only a few times. The V gene is TRBV5-1, the J gene TRBJ2-3; 13 bases are shared with TRBD2. This CDR3 is built from 16 residues. The germline gives CDR1 SGHRS, CDR2 YFSETQ. V lost 4 bases to trimming and J lost 8 bases; unmatched junction nucleotides: 10. The CDR3 DNA is TGCGCCAGCAGCCGCGGGACTAGCGGGAATGGAGGTACGCAGTATTTT. Translating it yields CASSRGTSGNGGTQYF. Supplemented by reference TRBV5-1 and TRBJ2-3, the full variable domain reads KAGVTQTPRYLIKTRGQQVTLSCSPISGHRSVSWYQQTPGQGLQFLFEYFSETQRNKGNFPGRFSGRQFSNSRSEMNVSTLELGDSALYLCASSRGTSGNGGTQYFGPGTRLTVL.

This clonotype occurred many times. This chain joins TRBV27 and TRBJ2-1, with no clear D. The V end lost 3 bases, the J end lost 7 bases, and 19 bases lay between the germline ends. CDR3 length equals 16 residues. Germline CDR1 is MNHEY and CDR2 is SMNVEV (reference sequence). CDR3 sequence: CASSFLLTPSGNEQFF. In nucleotides, the CDR3 is TGTGCCAGCAGTTTCCTACTAACCCCGAGTGGTAATGAGCAGTTCTTC.

The CDR3 DNA is TGCAGCGTATACAGACAGGGGGCCAGGGATGAGCAGTTCTTC. It is translated as CSVYRQGARDEQFF. The chain combines TRBV29-1 with TRBJ2-1; the match to TRBD1 covers 10 bases. The CDR3 is 14 residues long. In germline, CDR1 is SQVTM, CDR2 ANQGSEA. Trimming at V came to 6 bases and at J to 8 bases, leaving 10 bases not matched to a gene.

The chain couples TRBV5-6 to TRBJ1-2; D is unresolved. Trimming took off 1 base at V and 9 bases at J, with 13 bases between the two ends. From germline, CDR1 is SGHDT and CDR2 YYEEEE. The CDR3 length is 13 residues. The CDR3 protein is CASSLTGVESYTF. Here the CDR3 DNA reads TGTGCCAGCAGCTTGACTGGAGTTGAGAGCTACACCTTC. Using reference TRBV5-6 and TRBJ1-2 for the parts outside the CDR3, the full variable domain is DAGVTQSPTHLIKTRGQQVTLRCSPKSGHDTVSWYQQALGQGPQFIFQYYEEEERQRGNFPDRFSGHQFPNYSSELNVNALLLGDSALYLCASSLTGVESYTFGSGTRLTVV.

This clonotype was detected only a few times. The genes are TRBV3-1 and TRBJ2-1, with 7 bases that match TRBD2. V gave up 2 bases and J gave up 5 bases; unmatched junction bases: 9. Germline V gene sequence: CDR1 LGHDT, CDR2 YNNKEL (reference sequence). This CDR3 is built from 16 residues. The CDR3 spells CASSQWAGVYDNEQFF. In DNA form, the CDR3 reads TGTGCCAGCAGCCAATGGGCGGGAGTGTACGACAATGAGCAGTTCTTC.

As regards this clonotype: This may come from a read error, since a much larger clone is one base off. V and J are TRBV6-9 and TRBJ1-5; D gene uncertain. In germline, CDR1 is MNHGY, CDR2 SVAAGI. The CDR3 totals 17 residues. The CDR3 DNA sequence: TGTGCCAGCGGTTACGGAAAGGGCGTTTCGAGCAATCAGCCCCAGCATTTT. It yields the protein CASGYGKGVSSNQPQHF.

This clonotype was recorded at least ten times. The rearrangement links TRBV7-2 to TRBJ2-5; D could derive from TRBD1 or TRBD2 (8 bases each). V was shortened by 5 bases and J by 4 bases, with 17 bases between the two germline ends. The length of the CDR3 is 15 residues. CDR1 is SGHTA and CDR2 is FQGNSA in the germline V gene. The CDR3, as DNA: TGTGCCAGCAGCCAGGGGGCGGGAGGCCTAGAGACCCAGTACTTC. Residues: CASSQGAGGLETQYF.

This clonotype was counted between two and nine times. The chain is built from TRBV5-1 and TRBJ1-1; D perhaps matches TRBD1 (6 bases). Trimming stripped 4 bases from V and 1 base from J, with 14 bases between. Germline CDR1 is SGHRS and CDR2 is YFSETQ. The length of the CDR3 is 15 residues. The CDR3 DNA follows: TGCGCCAGCAGCGAGATCAAGGGGGGGAACACTGAAGCTTTCTTT. Amino acids: CASSEIKGGNTEAFF.

V is TRBV19 and J is TRBJ2-5; possible D gene TRBD1, 6 bases. V gave up 8 bases and J gave up 5 bases, with 18 bases separating them. The CDR3 totals 14 residues. Germline V gene sequence: CDR1 LNHDA, CDR2 SQIVND (reference sequence). The CDR3 is CASGSVDRGETQYF. The CDR3 region has the DNA TGTGCCAGTGGATCAGTGGATAGGGGGGAGACCCAGTACTTC.

There are a few counts of this clonotype. The chain is built from TRBV12-5 and TRBJ2-7, with no clear D. The CDR3 extends over 12 amino acids. V lost 6 bases, J lost 2 bases, and 8 bases lay in between. The germline gives CDR1 LGHNT, CDR2 FRNRAP. DNA for the CDR3: TGTGCTAGTGGCTCCGGCCCCTACGAGCAGTACTTC. It yields the protein CASGSGPYEQYF.

The chain recombines TRBV6-2 or TRBV6-3 with TRBJ2-5; 13 bases line up with TRBD2. V lost 5 bases to trimming and J lost 5 bases; unmatched junction nucleotides: 11. CDR1 is MNHEY, CDR2 SVGEGT, per germline. There are 17 residues in the CDR3. The DNA of the CDR3 is TGTGCCAGCAGTCGGACTAGCGGGAGCGATCTAAGGGAGACCCAGTACTTC. Amino acid sequence: CASSRTSGSDLRETQYF.